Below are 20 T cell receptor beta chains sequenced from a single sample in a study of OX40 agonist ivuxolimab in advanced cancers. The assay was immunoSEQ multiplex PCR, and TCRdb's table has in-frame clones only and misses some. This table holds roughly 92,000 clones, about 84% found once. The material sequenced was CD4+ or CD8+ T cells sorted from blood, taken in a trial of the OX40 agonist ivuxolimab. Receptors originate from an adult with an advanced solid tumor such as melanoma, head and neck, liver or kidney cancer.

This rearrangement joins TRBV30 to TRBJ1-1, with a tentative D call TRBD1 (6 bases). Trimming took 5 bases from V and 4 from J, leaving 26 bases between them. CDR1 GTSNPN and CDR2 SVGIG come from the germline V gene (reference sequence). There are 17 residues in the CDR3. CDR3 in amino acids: CAWSEFFYREAATEAFF. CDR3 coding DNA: TGTGCCTGGTCCGAATTCTTCTACAGGGAAGCCGCCACTGAAGCTTTCTTT.

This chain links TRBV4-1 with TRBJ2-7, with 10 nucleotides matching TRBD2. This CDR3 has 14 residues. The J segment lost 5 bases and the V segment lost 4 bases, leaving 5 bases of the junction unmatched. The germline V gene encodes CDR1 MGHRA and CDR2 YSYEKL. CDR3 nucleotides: TGCGCCAGCAGCCGCTCTAGCGGGGGCGACGAGCAGTACTTC. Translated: CASSRSSGGDEQYF.

CDR3 DNA sequence: TGTGCCAGCAGCTTCTTACTCACAGATACGCAGTATTTT. It is translated as CASSFLLTDTQYF. The chain links TRBV11-1 to TRBJ2-3; D is uncertain. V lost 3 bases and J lost 2, with 6 bases in between. Germline CDR1 reads SGHAT; CDR2 reads FQDESV (reference sequence). The CDR3 runs 13 residues.

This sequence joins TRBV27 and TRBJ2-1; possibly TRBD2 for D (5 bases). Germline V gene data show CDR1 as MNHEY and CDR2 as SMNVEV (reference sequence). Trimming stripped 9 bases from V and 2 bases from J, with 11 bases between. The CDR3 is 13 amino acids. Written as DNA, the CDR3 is TGTGCCAGTGCCCGACTAACCTACAATGAGCAGTTCTTC. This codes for CASARLTYNEQFF.

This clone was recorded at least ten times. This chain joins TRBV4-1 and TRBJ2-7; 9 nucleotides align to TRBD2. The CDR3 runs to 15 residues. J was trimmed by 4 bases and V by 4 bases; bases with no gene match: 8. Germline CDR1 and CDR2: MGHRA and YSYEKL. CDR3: CASSPSGRLSYEQYF. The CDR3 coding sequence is TGCGCCAGCAGCCCGAGCGGGAGGCTTTCATACGAGCAGTACTTC.

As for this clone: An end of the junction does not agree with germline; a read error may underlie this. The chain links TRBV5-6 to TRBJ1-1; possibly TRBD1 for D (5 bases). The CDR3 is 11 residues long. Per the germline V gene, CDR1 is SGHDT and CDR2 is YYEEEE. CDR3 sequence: CASSFSGGAFF. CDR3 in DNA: TGTGCCAGCAGCTTTAGTGGGGGAGCGTTTTTT.

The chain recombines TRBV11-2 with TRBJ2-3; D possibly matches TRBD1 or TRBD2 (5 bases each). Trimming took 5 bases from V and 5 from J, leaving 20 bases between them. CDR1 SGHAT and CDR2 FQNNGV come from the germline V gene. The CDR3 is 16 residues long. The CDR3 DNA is TGTGCCAGCAGCGCTTCGGGGCTGCGGGCGGGAGATACGCAGTATTTT. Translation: CASSASGLRAGDTQYF.

For the CDR3, the DNA is TGTGCCAGCAGTTTCCTACTAGCGGGGTGGTCCAATGAGCAGTTCTTC. Encoded protein: CASSFLLAGWSNEQFF. V usage is TRBV27 and J usage is TRBJ2-1; 10 bases are a match to TRBD2. Trimming at V came to 3 bases and at J to 6 bases, leaving 8 bases not matched to a gene. CDR3 length equals 16 residues. Germline CDR1 MNHEY, CDR2 SMNVEV (reference sequence).

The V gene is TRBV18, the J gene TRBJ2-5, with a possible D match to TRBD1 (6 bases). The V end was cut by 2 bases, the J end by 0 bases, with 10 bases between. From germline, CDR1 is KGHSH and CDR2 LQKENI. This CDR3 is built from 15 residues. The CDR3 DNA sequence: TGTGCCAGCTCACCAAAGGACAGCTACCAAGAGACCCAGTACTTC. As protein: CASSPKDSYQETQYF. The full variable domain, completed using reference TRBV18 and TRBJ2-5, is NAGVMQNPRHLVRRRGQEARLRCSPMKGHSHVYWYRQLPEEGLKFMVYLQKENIIDESGMPKERFSAEFPKEGPSILRIQQVVRGDSAAYFCASSPKDSYQETQYFGPGTRLLVL.

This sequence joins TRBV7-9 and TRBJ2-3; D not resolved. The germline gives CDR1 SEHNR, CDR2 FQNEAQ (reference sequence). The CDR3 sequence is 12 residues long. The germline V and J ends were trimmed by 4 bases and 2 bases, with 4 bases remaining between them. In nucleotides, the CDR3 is TGTGCCAGCAGCTATGCCACAGATACGCAGTATTTT. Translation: CASSYATDTQYF.

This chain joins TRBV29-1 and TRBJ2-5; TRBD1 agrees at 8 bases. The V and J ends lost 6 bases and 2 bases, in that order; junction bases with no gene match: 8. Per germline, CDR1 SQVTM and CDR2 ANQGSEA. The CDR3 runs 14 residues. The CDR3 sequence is CSVTPGGSQETQYF. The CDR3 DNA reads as TGCAGCGTCACCCCAGGGGGCAGTCAAGAGACCCAGTACTTC.

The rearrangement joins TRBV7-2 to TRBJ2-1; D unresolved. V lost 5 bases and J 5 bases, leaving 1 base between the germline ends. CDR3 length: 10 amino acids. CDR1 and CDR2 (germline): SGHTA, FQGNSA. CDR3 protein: CASSHNEQFF. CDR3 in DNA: TGTGCCAGCAGCCACAATGAGCAGTTCTTC.

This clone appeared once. The CDR3 sequence is CASSLGDRDNSPLHF. CDR3 bases: TGCGCCAGCAGCTTGGGGGACAGGGATAATTCACCCCTCCACTTT. This chain joins TRBV5-1 and TRBJ1-6, with TRBD1 matching 9 bases. The CDR3 covers 15 residues. The V gene's germline CDR1 is SGHRS and CDR2 YFSETQ. The ends lost 0 bases at V and 5 bases at J; junction bases unmatched: 0.

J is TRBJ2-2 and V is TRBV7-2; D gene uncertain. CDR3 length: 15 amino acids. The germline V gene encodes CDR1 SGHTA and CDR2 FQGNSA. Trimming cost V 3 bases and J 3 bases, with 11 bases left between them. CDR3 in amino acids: CASSFVQVDTGELFF. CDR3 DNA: TGTGCCAGCAGCTTCGTTCAGGTCGACACCGGGGAGCTGTTTTTT. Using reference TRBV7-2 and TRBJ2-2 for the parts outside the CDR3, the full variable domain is GAGVSQSPSNKVTEKGKDVELRCDPISGHTALYWYRQSLGQGLEFLIYFQGNSAPDKSGLPSDRFSAERTGGSVSTLTIQRTQQEDSAVYLCASSFVQVDTGELFFGEGSRLTVL.

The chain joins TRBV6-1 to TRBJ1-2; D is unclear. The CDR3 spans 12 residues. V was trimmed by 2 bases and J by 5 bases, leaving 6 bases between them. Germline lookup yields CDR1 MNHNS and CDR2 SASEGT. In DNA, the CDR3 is TGTGCCAGCAGTGAAAACCGGTATGGCTACACCTTC. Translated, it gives CASSENRYGYTF.

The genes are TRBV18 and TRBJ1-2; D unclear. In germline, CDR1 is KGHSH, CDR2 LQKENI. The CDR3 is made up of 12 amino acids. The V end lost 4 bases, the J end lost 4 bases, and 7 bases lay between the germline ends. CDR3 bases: TGTGCCAGCTCACGCGGGATCTATGGCTACACCTTC. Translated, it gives CASSRGIYGYTF.

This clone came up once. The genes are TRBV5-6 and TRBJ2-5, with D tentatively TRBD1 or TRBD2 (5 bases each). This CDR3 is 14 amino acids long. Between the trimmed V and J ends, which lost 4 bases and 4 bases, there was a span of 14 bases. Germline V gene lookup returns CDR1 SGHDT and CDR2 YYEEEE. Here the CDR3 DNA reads TGTGCCAGCAGCCTGGGGACCCCCCCAGAGACCCAGTACTTC. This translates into CASSLGTPPETQYF. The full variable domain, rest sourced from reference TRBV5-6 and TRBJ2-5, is DAGVTQSPTHLIKTRGQQVTLRCSPKSGHDTVSWYQQALGQGPQFIFQYYEEEERQRGNFPDRFSGHQFPNYSSELNVNALLLGDSALYLCASSLGTPPETQYFGPGTRLLVL.

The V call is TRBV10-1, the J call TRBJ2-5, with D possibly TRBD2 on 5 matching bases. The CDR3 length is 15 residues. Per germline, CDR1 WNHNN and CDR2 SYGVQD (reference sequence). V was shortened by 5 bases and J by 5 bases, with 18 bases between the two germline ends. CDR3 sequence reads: CASSLTGGLGETQYF. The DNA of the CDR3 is TGCGCCAGCAGTCTAACTGGCGGGTTGGGCGAGACCCAGTACTTC.

CDR3 loop: CASSYSGGGANVLTF. Written as DNA, the CDR3 is TGTGCCAGCAGTTACTCTGGGGGTGGGGCCAACGTCCTGACTTTC. The chain links TRBV6-5 to TRBJ2-6; perhaps D is TRBD1 or TRBD2 (5 bases each). The CDR3 covers 15 residues. The ends were cut back, 0 bases at V and 3 bases at J, with 6 bases in the middle. CDR1 and CDR2 (germline): MNHEY, SVGAGI.

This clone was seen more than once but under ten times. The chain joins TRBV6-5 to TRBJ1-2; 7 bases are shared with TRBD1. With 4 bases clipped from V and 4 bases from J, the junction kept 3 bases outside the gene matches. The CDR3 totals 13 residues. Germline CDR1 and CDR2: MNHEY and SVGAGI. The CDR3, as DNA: TGTGCCAGCAGTTCCCCAGGGGGCTATGGCTACACCTTC. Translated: CASSSPGGYGYTF.